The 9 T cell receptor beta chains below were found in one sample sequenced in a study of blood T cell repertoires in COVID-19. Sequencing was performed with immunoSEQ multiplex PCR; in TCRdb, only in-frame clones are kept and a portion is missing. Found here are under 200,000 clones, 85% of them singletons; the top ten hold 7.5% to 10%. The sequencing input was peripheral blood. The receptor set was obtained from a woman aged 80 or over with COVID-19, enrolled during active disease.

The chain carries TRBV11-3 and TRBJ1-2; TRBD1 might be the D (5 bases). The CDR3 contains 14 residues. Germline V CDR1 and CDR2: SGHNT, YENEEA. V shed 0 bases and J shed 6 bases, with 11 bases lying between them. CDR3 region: CASSLDGSGNGYTF. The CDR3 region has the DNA TGTGCCAGCAGCTTAGATGGTTCAGGGAATGGCTACACCTTC.

The chain's CDR3 is CASSPGGSGRAGEQYF. The CDR3 DNA is TGTGCCAGCAGCCCCGGAGGTAGCGGGAGGGCTGGGGAGCAGTACTTC. The chain is built from TRBV7-3 and TRBJ2-7; 11 nucleotides match TRBD2. CDR1 is SGHTA, CDR2 FQGTGA, per germline. This CDR3 spans 16 amino acids. Unmatched junction bases numbered 13, after V lost 5 bases and J lost 7 bases. The full variable domain, its missing parts supplied by reference TRBV7-3 and TRBJ2-7, is GAGVSQTPSNKVTEKGKYVELRCDPISGHTALYWYRQSLGQGPEFLIYFQGTGAADDSGLPNDRFFAVRPEGSVSTLKIQRTERGDSAVYLCASSPGGSGRAGEQYFGPGTRLTVT.

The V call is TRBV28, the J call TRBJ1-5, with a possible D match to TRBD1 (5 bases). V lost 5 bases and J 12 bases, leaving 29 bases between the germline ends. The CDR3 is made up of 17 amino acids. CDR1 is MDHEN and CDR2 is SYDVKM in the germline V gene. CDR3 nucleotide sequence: TGTGCCAGCAGTACCCAGGGCGCCAACAATCAGCCTAGACGCCAGCATTTT. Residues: CASSTQGANNQPRRQHF.

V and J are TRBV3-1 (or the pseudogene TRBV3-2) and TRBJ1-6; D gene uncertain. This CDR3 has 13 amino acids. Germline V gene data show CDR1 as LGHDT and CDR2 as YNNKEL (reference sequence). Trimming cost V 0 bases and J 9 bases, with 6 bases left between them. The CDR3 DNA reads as TGTGCCAGCAGCCAAGATGCGGGTTCACCCCTCCACTTT. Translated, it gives CASSQDAGSPLHF.

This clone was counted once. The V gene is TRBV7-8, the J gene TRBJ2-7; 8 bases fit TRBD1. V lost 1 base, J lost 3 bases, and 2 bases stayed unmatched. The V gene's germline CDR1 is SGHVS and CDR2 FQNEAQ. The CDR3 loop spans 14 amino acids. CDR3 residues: CASSLGTGLYEQYF. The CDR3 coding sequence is TGTGCCAGCAGCTTAGGGACAGGGCTCTACGAGCAGTACTTC.

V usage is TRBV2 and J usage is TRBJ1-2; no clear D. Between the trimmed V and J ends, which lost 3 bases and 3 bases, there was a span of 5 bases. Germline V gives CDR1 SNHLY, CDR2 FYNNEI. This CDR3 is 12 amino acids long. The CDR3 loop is CASSDGYYGYTF. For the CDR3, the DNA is TGTGCCAGCAGTGACGGGTACTATGGCTACACCTTC.

The CDR3 is CASTQQGRSNYGYTF. The CDR3 DNA follows: TGTGCCAGCACCCAACAGGGAAGATCCAACTATGGCTACACCTTC. The genes are TRBV2 and TRBJ1-2; TRBD1 is a possible D gene (6 bases). Germline loops: CDR1 SNHLY, CDR2 FYNNEI. Trimming took 7 bases from V and 2 from J, leaving 17 bases between them. The CDR3 length is 15 residues.

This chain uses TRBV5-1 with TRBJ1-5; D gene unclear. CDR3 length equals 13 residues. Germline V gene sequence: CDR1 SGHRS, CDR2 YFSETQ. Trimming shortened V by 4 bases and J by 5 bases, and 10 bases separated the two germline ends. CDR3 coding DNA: TGCGCCAGCAGCGCCGAGGGTCATCAGCCCCAGCATTTT. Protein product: CASSAEGHQPQHF.

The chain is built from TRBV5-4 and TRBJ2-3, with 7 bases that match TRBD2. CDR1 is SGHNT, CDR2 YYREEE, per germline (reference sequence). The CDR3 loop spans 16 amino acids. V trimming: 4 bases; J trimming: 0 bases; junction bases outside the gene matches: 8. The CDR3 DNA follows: TGTGCCAGCAGCCCGGGCGGGGGAAGGAGCACAGATACGCAGTATTTT. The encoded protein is CASSPGGGRSTDTQYF.